The 17 T cell receptor beta chains below were found in one sample sequenced in a study of blood T cell repertoires in COVID-19. Sequencing used immunoSEQ multiplex PCR; TCRdb keeps in-frame clones, though not all of them. The table has some 240,000 clones, roughly 85% seen once; the top ten hold 6.6%. The source material was PBMCs or T cells enriched from blood (not recorded which). These receptor sequences come from a woman aged 45 to 65 who had been exposed to COVID-19.

For this clone: The junction differs from germline at one of its ends, possibly a read error. The V and J genes are TRBV2 and TRBJ1-3; 10 bases match TRBD1. Germline CDR1 reads SNHLY; CDR2 reads FYNNEI. The CDR3 is 11 residues long. CDR3 bases: TGTGCCAGCATGGCCGGACAGGGGGTCGATTTT. Translating it yields CASMAGQGVDF.

V gene TRBV2 combines with J gene TRBJ1-1; no definite D call. V shed 7 bases and J shed 4 bases, with 10 bases lying between them. The CDR3 runs 12 residues. The V gene's germline CDR1 is SNHLY and CDR2 FYNNEI. The CDR3 loop is CASIMRVTEAFF. In nucleotides, the CDR3 is TGTGCCAGCATCATGAGGGTCACTGAAGCTTTCTTT.

This clone has only one observation. The rearrangement joins TRBV29-1 to TRBJ1-1, with 12 bases fitting TRBD1. The CDR3 extends over 14 amino acids. V gave up 7 bases and J gave up 7 bases; unmatched junction bases: 10. Germline CDR1 is SQVTM and CDR2 is ANQGSEA. Written as DNA, the CDR3 is TGCAGCGCCGACTCGGGACAGGGGGCGGATGAAGCTTTCTTT. This sequence encodes CSADSGQGADEAFF.

The chain joins TRBV4-3 to TRBJ2-3; D perhaps matches TRBD1 (5 bases). Trimming took off 1 base at V and 2 bases at J, with 10 bases between the two ends. The germline V gene has CDR1 LGHNA and CDR2 YSLEER. CDR3 size: 15 residues. The chain's CDR3 is CASSQGSRDTDTQYF. The CDR3 DNA is TGCGCCAGCAGCCAAGGATCCAGGGACACAGATACGCAGTATTTT.

This clone occurred once. The rearrangement joins TRBV19 to TRBJ2-2; 10 nucleotides match TRBD2. The CDR3 runs 14 residues. The J segment lost 3 bases and the V segment lost 7 bases, leaving 2 bases of the junction unmatched. Germline values: CDR1 LNHDA, CDR2 SQIVND (reference sequence). The CDR3: CASTSGGYTGELFF. The CDR3 region has the DNA TGTGCCAGTACTAGCGGGGGTTACACCGGGGAGCTGTTTTTT. The variable domain in full, with the rest retrieved from reference TRBV19 and TRBJ2-2, is DGGITQSPKYLFRKEGQNVTLSCEQNLNHDAMYWYRQDPGQGLRLIYYSQIVNDFQKGDIAEGYSVSREKKESFPLTVTSAQKNPTAFYLCASTSGGYTGELFFGEGSRLTVL.

The CDR3 here is CASSPRTGDTGELFF. As DNA, the CDR3 is TGCGCCAGCAGCCCCCGGACAGGGGACACCGGGGAGCTGTTTTTT. The J gene is TRBJ2-2, the V gene TRBV5-1; TRBD1 agrees at 9 bases. V gave up 4 bases and J gave up 3 bases; unmatched junction bases: 4. The V gene's germline CDR1 is SGHRS and CDR2 YFSETQ. The CDR3 runs to 15 residues.

This chain links TRBV7-3 with TRBJ1-1; no clear D gene. The ends were cut back, 1 base at V and 7 bases at J, with 16 bases in the middle. CDR3 length equals 15 residues. Germline loops: CDR1 SGHTA, CDR2 FQGTGA. CDR3 protein: CASSLKAGIEFEAFF. Here the CDR3 DNA reads TGTGCCAGCAGCTTAAAAGCCGGTATAGAGTTTGAAGCTTTCTTT.

This clone was recorded only once. CDR3 protein: CSVGQGAGNTIYF. The CDR3 DNA sequence: TGCAGCGTGGGACAGGGGGCTGGAAACACCATATATTTT. The chain links TRBV29-1 to TRBJ1-3; 11 bases agree with TRBD1. The CDR3 is 13 amino acids. Trimming took 6 bases from V and 2 from J; bases not matched to a gene: 0. In germline, CDR1 is SQVTM, CDR2 ANQGSEA.

The chain is built from TRBV28 and TRBJ1-5; the D is unclear. V lost 3 bases and J 7 bases, leaving 10 bases between the germline ends. Germline V gene data show CDR1 as MDHEN and CDR2 as SYDVKM. The CDR3 extends over 13 amino acids. For the CDR3, the DNA is TGTGCCAGCAGTTTGGCCCTTCAGCAGCCCCAGCATTTT. Its translation: CASSLALQQPQHF.

The DNA of the CDR3 is TGTGCCAGCAGTGAAGCCGGGGGGGGTGCCAAGCCGAGCTATGGCTACACCTTC. This codes for CASSEAGGGAKPSYGYTF. The chain couples TRBV2 to TRBJ1-2; weak D call: TRBD1 (5 bases). The CDR3 is 18 amino acids. V lost 0 bases and J lost 4, with 21 bases in between. Germline-derived CDR1 and CDR2 are SNHLY and FYNNEI.

The gene calls are TRBV2 and TRBJ1-1; 11 nucleotides line up with TRBD1. Trimming at V came to 8 bases and at J to 3 bases, leaving 5 bases not matched to a gene. The CDR3 is 14 residues long. Germline CDR1 and CDR2: SNHLY and FYNNEI. The CDR3 nucleotides are TGTGCCAGCGAGGACAGGGGGCGATACACTGAAGCTTTCTTT. Translating it yields CASEDRGRYTEAFF. Looking up the rest from reference TRBV2 and TRBJ1-1 gives the full variable domain: EPEVTQTPSHQVTQMGQEVILRCVPISNHLYFYWYRQILGQKVEFLVSFYNNEISEKSEIFDDQFSVERPDGSNFTLKIRSTKLEDSAMYFCASEDRGRYTEAFFGQGTRLTVV.

J is TRBJ1-1 and V is TRBV28, with D unresolved. CDR3 length equals 13 residues. The germline gives CDR1 MDHEN, CDR2 SYDVKM. V was trimmed by 11 bases and J by 4 bases, leaving 17 bases between them. This chain's CDR3 is CAGWEGYGTEAFF. The CDR3 DNA is TGTGCCGGCTGGGAGGGTTATGGCACTGAAGCTTTCTTT.

CDR3 protein: CASMGRGSQNTEAFF. CDR3 DNA: TGTGCCAGCATGGGCAGGGGTTCACAGAACACTGAAGCTTTCTTT. The rearrangement links TRBV2 to TRBJ1-1; tentative D call: TRBD1 (6 bases). Trimming left V 7 bases short and J 1 base short, with 16 bases between. Germline V CDR1 and CDR2: SNHLY, FYNNEI. The CDR3 is 15 amino acids.

V usage is TRBV7-2 and J usage is TRBJ2-1, with TRBD1 matching 8 bases. The V segment lost 5 bases and the J segment 7 bases; nucleotides outside the gene matches: 7. The germline V gene encodes CDR1 SGHTA and CDR2 FQGNSA. This CDR3 comprises 14 residues. CDR3 sequence: CASSLGQGRNEQFF. The CDR3 bases are TGTGCCAGCAGCCTCGGACAGGGCCGGAATGAGCAGTTCTTC.

V is TRBV4-3 and J is TRBJ1-3; the D gene is possibly TRBD1 (6 bases). Deletions cut 4 bases from V and 1 base from J, with 11 bases between. Germline CDR1 LGHNA, CDR2 YSLEER. The length of the CDR3 is 15 residues. CDR3 nucleotide sequence: TGCGCCAGCAGCCCCACCACAGGGTCTGGAAACACCATATATTTT. This translates into CASSPTTGSGNTIYF.

This clone was seen only once. The chain employs TRBV1 and TRBJ1-1. TRBV1 is described as a pseudogene. The CDR3 is 14 amino acids. The CDR3: CTSSQVTGNTEAFF. In nucleotides, the CDR3 is TGCACCAGCAGCCAAGTTACGGGGAACACTGAAGCTTTCTTT.

This clone is a singleton in its sample. The J gene is TRBJ2-1, the V gene TRBV24-1, with TRBD2 matching over 8 bases. The ends lost 4 bases at V and 6 bases at J; junction bases unmatched: 4. CDR1 is KGHDR, CDR2 SFDVKD, per germline. The CDR3 contains 14 residues. CDR3: CATSDVGGANEQFF. CDR3 DNA: TGTGCCACCAGTGACGTCGGGGGGGCCAATGAGCAGTTCTTC.